These 6 T cell receptor beta chains originate from one sample sequenced in a study of cytomegalovirus exposure and HLA in healthy donors (dated by TCRdb to the late 2010s). Receptor libraries were prepared by the immunoSEQ multiplex PCR assay. For the multiplex PCR, a mixture combining 60 forward primers for TCR Vbeta segments and 13 reverse primers for TCR Jbeta segments was used. TCRdb mirrors the immuneACCESS table, restricted to in-frame sequences. Some clones are absent from its copies; in checked studies, under half trace to an unresolved V gene, and the reason for the others is unknown. The sample table lists tens of thousands of clones, more than 75% of them with a count of one. 1.9% of the sample goes to the ten largest clones. Sequencing was done on a sample of PBMCs. These receptors were obtained from a man between 18 and 35 years old in good health and CMV-seronegative.

The gene calls are TRBV4-3 and TRBJ2-7, with 8 bases lining up with TRBD2. Trimming at V came to 1 base and at J to 4 bases, leaving 3 bases not matched to a gene. From germline, CDR1 is LGHNA and CDR2 YSLEER. The CDR3 is made up of 14 amino acids. Here the CDR3 reads CASSQVSGGYEQYF. The CDR3 DNA sequence: TGCGCCAGCAGCCAAGTTTCGGGAGGGTACGAGCAGTACTTC.

This chain links TRBV30 with TRBJ1-2; D perhaps matches TRBD1 (5 bases). This CDR3 region has 13 residues. Germline CDR1 is GTSNPN and CDR2 is SVGIG (reference sequence). V lost 5 bases to trimming and J lost 2 bases, with 12 bases between them. CDR3 coding DNA: TGTGCCTGGGATAAGGGGCTCAACTATGGCTACACCTTC. Translating it yields CAWDKGLNYGYTF.

The rearrangement joins TRBV5-1 to TRBJ1-1, with D possibly TRBD1 on 5 matching bases. V lost 2 bases and J lost 5, with 10 bases in between. The CDR3 spans 13 residues. Looked up from germline, CDR1 is SGHRS and CDR2 is YFSETQ. CDR3 sequence: CASSLLSGTEAFF. For the CDR3, the DNA is TGCGCCAGCAGCTTATTATCAGGGACTGAAGCTTTCTTT. The entire variable domain, with the rest obtained from reference TRBV5-1 and TRBJ1-1, is as follows: KAGVTQTPRYLIKTRGQQVTLSCSPISGHRSVSWYQQTPGQGLQFLFEYFSETQRNKGNFPGRFSGRQFSNSRSEMNVSTLELGDSALYLCASSLLSGTEAFFGQGTRLTVV.

The CDR3 here is CASSARGQSTAQHF. The CDR3 nucleotides read TGTGCCAGTAGTGCCAGGGGACAGTCCACAGCCCAGCATTTT. The J gene is TRBJ1-5, the V gene TRBV19, with 7 bases aligning to TRBD1. Germline trimming cut 5 bases from V and 11 bases from J; bases unmatched to any gene: 12. CDR1 and CDR2 from the germline V gene are LNHDA and SQIVND (reference sequence). The CDR3 sequence is 14 residues long.

This sequence joins TRBV4-1 and TRBJ1-4; 7 bases are a match to TRBD1. The V segment lost 0 bases and the J segment 6 bases; nucleotides outside the gene matches: 7. The CDR3 extends over 16 amino acids. Germline lookup yields CDR1 MGHRA and CDR2 YSYEKL. The CDR3 DNA sequence: TGCGCCAGCAGCCAAGACTGGGACAGAGTTTATGAAAAACTGTTTTTT. Translated, it gives CASSQDWDRVYEKLFF.

The V gene is TRBV15, the J gene TRBJ2-1; TRBD1 is a possible D gene (6 bases). V gave up 3 bases and J gave up 4 bases, with 10 bases separating them. Per the germline V gene, CDR1 is LNHNV and CDR2 is YYDKDF (reference sequence). This CDR3 comprises 14 residues. The CDR3: CATSRRQVYNEQFF. CDR3 nucleotides: TGTGCCACCAGCAGGAGACAGGTATACAATGAGCAGTTCTTC. The complete variable domain, with remaining parts taken from reference TRBV15 and TRBJ2-1, reads DAMVIQNPRYQVTQFGKPVTLSCSQTLNHNVMYWYQQKSSQAPKLLFHYYDKDFNNEADTPDNFQSRRPNTSFCFLDIRSPGLGDTAMYLCATSRRQVYNEQFFGPGTRLTVL.